Many counts were recorded for the clone carrying this T cell receptor beta chain. The antigen is not known. This entry belongs to a study of T cell repertoires in cytomegalovirus infection. Study in general: CMV infection plus the matching HLA type was flagged by public TCR beta signatures. General study results and limits: HLA-C-restricted, CMV-specific TCR beta clonotypes were dominant ex vivo.

TCRdb recomputed calls from the reads with MiXCR, one row per CDR3 protein. Among 290,000 or so distinct CDR3 sequences listed, 9.6% were seen once. Germline CDR1 LGHNA, CDR2 YNFKEQ. CDR3 length equals 14 residues. Germline trimming cut 1 base from V and 9 bases from J; bases unmatched to any gene: 5. This chain connects TRBV4-2 to TRBJ1-5; TRBD1 matches 8 bases. The source of this sequence is a human donor in good health (CMV status not recorded). Some clones in this sample may be carry-over from other donors' samples. The sequenced sample consisted of PBMCs. CDR3 amino acids: CASSQGDRTRPQHF. The CDR3 nucleotides read TGTGCCAGCAGCCAAGGGGACAGGACGCGGCCCCAGCATTTT.